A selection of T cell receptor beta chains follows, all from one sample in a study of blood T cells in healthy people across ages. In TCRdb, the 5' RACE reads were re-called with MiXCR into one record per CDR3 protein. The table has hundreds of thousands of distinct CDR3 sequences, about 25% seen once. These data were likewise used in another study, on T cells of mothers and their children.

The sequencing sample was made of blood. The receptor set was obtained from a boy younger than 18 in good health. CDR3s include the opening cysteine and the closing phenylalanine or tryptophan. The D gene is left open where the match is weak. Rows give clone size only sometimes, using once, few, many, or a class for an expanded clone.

TGCAGCGCCCCCGTAGGAGATCAAGAGACCCAGTACTTC	CSAPVGDQETQYF	TRBV29-1	TRBJ2-5	many	-
TGTGCCAGCAGCTGGGATGAGCAGTTCTTC	CASSWDEQFF	TRBV12-3/TRBV12-4	TRBJ2-1	-	-
TGTGCCAGCAGTGATACAGGACTAGCGGGGGGCAAGAAGCAGTTCTTC	CASSDTGLAGGKKQFF	TRBV6-4	TRBJ2-1	-	TRBD2
TGCGCCAGCAGCTTGGGTTGGGACGGAGGAAAACTGTTTTTT	CASSLGWDGGKLFF	TRBV5-1	TRBJ1-4	-	-
TGCAGTGCTAGTCCTGCTAGCGGGAACACCGGGGAGCTGTTTTTT	CSASPASGNTGELFF	TRBV20-1	TRBJ2-2	few	TRBD2
TGTGCCAGCAGCTCGTCGGACTCAACTCCTCAGGATGAGCAGTTCTTC	CASSSSDSTPQDEQFF	TRBV9	TRBJ2-1	-	-
TGTGCCAGCAGCTTAATAGGCGGAACCACCGGGGAGCTGTTTTTT	CASSLIGGTTGELFF	TRBV7-3	TRBJ2-2	-	-
TGTGCCAGCAGTCGTGAACACGGGGAGACCCAGTACTTC	CASSREHGETQYF	TRBV4-2	TRBJ2-5	few	-
TGCAGTGCTGGACTAGCGGGTGGCACAGATACGCAGTATTTT	CSAGLAGGTDTQYF	TRBV20-1	TRBJ2-3	many	TRBD2
TGTGCCAGCAGCGTAGACCCGGCAGCGAGGTTTACGCAGTATTTT	CASSVDPAARFTQYF	TRBV9	TRBJ2-3	few	-
TGTGCCAGCAGCTTAGCTCCTACCGGGGACTATGGCTACACCTTC	CASSLAPTGDYGYTF	TRBV7-9	TRBJ1-2	-	-
TGTGCCAGCAGTGGGACTCTAGCGGGGGGGCCGAGAGAGACCCAGTACTTC	CASSGTLAGGPRETQYF	TRBV2	TRBJ2-5	few	TRBD2
TGTGCCAGCAGCGGGACCGATGGAGTCTACAATGAGCAGTTCTTC	CASSGTDGVYNEQFF	TRBV14	TRBJ2-1	few	-
TGTGCCAGCAGCGAGACCCTAGGGATGGGAGAGACCCAGTACTTC	CASSETLGMGETQYF	TRBV6-1	TRBJ2-5	-	-
TGTGCCAGCAGCCCTAGTTGGGTGGCGGGAGAAGGGTACGAGCAGTACTTC	CASSPSWVAGEGYEQYF	TRBV7-2	TRBJ2-7	-	TRBD2
TGCGCCAGCAGCCAAGATGCAGGATTTGGAAACACCATATATTTT	CASSQDAGFGNTIYF	TRBV4-1	TRBJ1-3	few	-
TGCAGCGTTGGGGAGTGGGGCGAGCAGTACTTC	CSVGEWGEQYF	TRBV29-1	TRBJ2-7	-	-
TGTGCCAGCAGTACTAGCGGGAGAACGTCCCAGTACTTC	CASSTSGRTSQYF	TRBV12-3/TRBV12-4	TRBJ2-5	-	TRBD2
TGTGCCAGCAGCCCTCCGGGACAGGGGGCGTCCAATGAGCAGTTCTTC	CASSPPGQGASNEQFF	TRBV7-6	TRBJ2-1	-	TRBD1
TGTGCCAGCAGTCCCCACGGGACAGGGCTTTACAACGAGCAGTTCTTC	CASSPHGTGLYNEQFF	TRBV28	TRBJ2-1	-	TRBD1
TGCGCCAGCAGCCAAGAGAGGAGGACGGCGAACACTGGAGCTTTCTTT	CASSQERRTANTGAFF	TRBV4-1	TRBJ1-1	-	-
TGTGCCAGCAGCTGGGTCTCGGGAGAGCAGTACTTC	CASSWVSGEQYF	TRBV7-9	TRBJ2-7	few	-
TGTGCCAGCAGCCGGATGGGCGGGGAGTACGAGCAGTACTTC	CASSRMGGEYEQYF	TRBV6-5	TRBJ2-7	-	-
TGTGCCAGCAGGGCAGGAGGCTACGAGCAGTACTTC	CASRAGGYEQYF	TRBV28	TRBJ2-7	-	-
TGTGCCAGCAGTTACTCGTCACCCATCTACAATGAGCAGTTCTTC	CASSYSSPIYNEQFF	TRBV6-6	TRBJ2-1	-	-
TGCAGTGCCCCCCACCAGCGGGACTACTACAATGAGCAGTTCTTC	CSAPHQRDYYNEQFF	TRBV20-1	TRBJ2-1	-	TRBD2
TGTGCCAGCAGATTGGACAGGGCTAATGAAAAACTGTTTTTT	CASRLDRANEKLFF	TRBV7-9	TRBJ1-4	-	TRBD1
TGTGCCATCAGTGCCGGACCGGGACTAGCGGGGTTGCAGGAGACCCAGTACTTC	CAISAGPGLAGLQETQYF	TRBV10-3	TRBJ2-5	-	TRBD2
TGTGCCAGCAGCCGGCTTAGCGGGAGGAACTCCTACGAGCAGTACTTC	CASSRLSGRNSYEQYF	TRBV3-1	TRBJ2-7	few	TRBD2